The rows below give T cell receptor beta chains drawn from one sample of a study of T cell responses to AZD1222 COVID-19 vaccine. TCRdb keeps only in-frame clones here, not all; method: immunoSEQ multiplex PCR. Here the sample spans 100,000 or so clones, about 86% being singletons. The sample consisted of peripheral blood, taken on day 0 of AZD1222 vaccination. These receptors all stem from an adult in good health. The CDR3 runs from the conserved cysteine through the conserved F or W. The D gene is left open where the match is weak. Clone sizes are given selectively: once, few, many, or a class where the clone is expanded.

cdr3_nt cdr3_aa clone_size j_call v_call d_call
TGTGCCAGCAGCCTAAGGGCCGATAGGGAAGCTTTCTTT CASSLRADREAFF . TRBJ1-1 TRBV7-3 .
TGTGCCAACGACGCTGGGCCGCACACCTACGAGCAGTACTTC CANDAGPHTYEQYF . TRBJ2-7 TRBV3-1/TRBV3-2 .
TGTGCCAGCAGCGCCAACAGCGGGCTCGCCTACAATGAGCAGTTCTTC CASSANSGLAYNEQFF once TRBJ2-1 TRBV6-6 .
TGCAGTGCGCCCAGGAACTATGGCTACACCTTC CSAPRNYGYTF . TRBJ1-2 TRBV20-1 .
TGTGCCAGTAGTATCTGGGGTTGGACTGAAGCTTTCTTT CASSIWGWTEAFF . TRBJ1-1 TRBV19 .
TGTGCCAGCAGTTTAAGACTAGCGGGGGGCACCGGGGAGCTGTTTTTT CASSLRLAGGTGELFF few TRBJ2-2 TRBV27 TRBD2
TGTGCCAGCAGCACTGGGGGGGGTGGCTACACCTTC CASSTGGGGYTF once TRBJ1-2 TRBV12-3/TRBV12-4 .
TGTGCCAGCAGCTTGGCGGGGGGCCGGGATACGCAGTATTTT CASSLAGGRDTQYF . TRBJ2-3 TRBV7-9 TRBD2
TGTGCCAGCAGCCAGGAGGGGACAGGGTTATATGGCTACACCTTC CASSQEGTGLYGYTF . TRBJ1-2 TRBV3-1/TRBV3-2 TRBD1
TGTGCCAGCAACATAGCGGGCCCAGATACGCAGTATTTT CASNIAGPDTQYF . TRBJ2-3 TRBV7-8 TRBD2
TGTGCCAGCAGCTTACTCTCCCCCAAGCTTTTCTTT CASSLLSPKLFF . TRBJ1-1 TRBV11-1 .
TGTGCCAGCAGTTACTGGGAAGATACGCAGTATTTT CASSYWEDTQYF few TRBJ2-3 TRBV6-2/TRBV6-3 .
TGTGCCAGCTCACCACGGGCGGGCGGCACTGAAGCTTTCTTT CASSPRAGGTEAFF . TRBJ1-1 TRBV18 .
TGTGCCAGCAGCTCGCCATGGGACAATGAGCAGTTCTTC CASSSPWDNEQFF once TRBJ2-1 TRBV7-9 .
TGTGCCAGCACCTGGACAGGGGGGACCTCGGGGTCACCCCTCCACTTT CASTWTGGTSGSPLHF . TRBJ1-6 TRBV28 TRBD1
TGTGCCTGGAGTCCCGGGGGGGCGGATGAAAAACTGTTTTTT CAWSPGGADEKLFF . TRBJ1-4 TRBV30 .
TGTGCCAGCAGTTACTGGGCGGGACAGCCGTATAGCAATCAGCCCCAGCATTTT CASSYWAGQPYSNQPQHF . TRBJ1-5 TRBV6-2/TRBV6-3 TRBD1
TGTGCCAGCAGCTTGAGCAGGGTAAGTACCGGGGAGCTGTTTTTT CASSLSRVSTGELFF few TRBJ2-2 TRBV5-6 .
TGTGCCAGTAGTAGCGGGGGGGCTGGAGAGACCCAGTACTTC CASSSGGAGETQYF . TRBJ2-5 TRBV19 TRBD2
TGTGCCAGCAGTGAAGCGCGGAGTACTGAAGCTTTCTTT CASSEARSTEAFF few TRBJ1-1 TRBV6-1 .
TGTGCCAGCAGCCAAGATCTCGGACGGGGCTACACCTTC CASSQDLGRGYTF . TRBJ1-2 TRBV14 .
TGTGCCAGCAGCCCTAACGGGGGGGCGAGTTCACCCCTCCACTTT CASSPNGGASSPLHF . TRBJ1-6 TRBV7-3 .
TGCGCCAGCAGCGAGGACAGTTGGGCCACTGAAGCTTTCTTT CASSEDSWATEAFF . TRBJ1-1 TRBV5-1 .
TGTGCCAGGCCCAAGGGACGTCCCTACGAGCAGTACTTC CARPKGRPYEQYF . TRBJ2-7 TRBV21-1 .
TGTGCCAGAAGCGGGACGGCGAATGAAAAACTGTTTTTT CARSGTANEKLFF . TRBJ1-4 TRBV2 .
TGTGCCAGCAGCCCTCCCACCCCGGGAGGAGGGGAGCTGTTTTTT CASSPPTPGGGELFF . TRBJ2-2 TRBV11-3 TRBD2
TGTGCCAGCAGTTACAGTTGGATGAACACTGAAGCTTTCTTT CASSYSWMNTEAFF . TRBJ1-1 TRBV6-2/TRBV6-3 .
TGTGCCAGTAAACGGGGGGACTATGGCTACACCTTC CASKRGDYGYTF . TRBJ1-2 TRBV28 .
TGTGCCTGGGGCCGAGGGTACACTGAAGCTTTCTTT CAWGRGYTEAFF . TRBJ1-1 TRBV30 .
TGCAGCGTTGGTCCGGGGATCGGAGAGACCCAGTACTTC CSVGPGIGETQYF . TRBJ2-5 TRBV29-1 .
TGTGCCAGCAGCTTACAGGGACAGGCCTCCTACGAGCAGTACTTC CASSLQGQASYEQYF . TRBJ2-7 TRBV7-2 TRBD1
TGTGCCAGTAACCTCGGGACGGGTTCTAATGAAAAACTGTTTTTT CASNLGTGSNEKLFF . TRBJ1-4 TRBV19 .
TGTGCCAGCAGTCGCAGAGTAGCGAACACCGGGGAGCTGTTTTTT CASSRRVANTGELFF . TRBJ2-2 TRBV6-2/TRBV6-3 .
TGTGCCAGCAGCACCTTCAGGGAAACAGATACGCAGTATTTT CASSTFRETDTQYF once TRBJ2-3 TRBV5-4 .
TGTGCCAGCAGCTTAGAAGAAGCGGATACGCAGTATTTT CASSLEEADTQYF . TRBJ2-3 TRBV11-3 .
TGTGCCAGCAGCGACACAGGGGTGGATGAAAAACTGTTTTTT CASSDTGVDEKLFF . TRBJ1-4 TRBV7-9 TRBD1
TGTGCCAGCAGCTCCCAGATAGCAAATGAAAAACTGTTTTTT CASSSQIANEKLFF . TRBJ1-4 TRBV7-2 .
TGTGCCAGCAGGGTTCAAACCGGGGAGCTGTTTTTT CASRVQTGELFF . TRBJ2-2 TRBV6-5 .
TGTGCCAGCAGCCGGACAATTGCAGGGGGGGCAACTAATGAAAAACTGTTTTTT CASSRTIAGGATNEKLFF few TRBJ1-4 TRBV9 TRBD1
TGTGCCACCGGATGGGGGGTCGGCGAGCAGTACTTC CATGWGVGEQYF . TRBJ2-7 TRBV2 .
TGTGCCAGCAGTTTGACACCCCAAGAGACCCAGTACTTC CASSLTPQETQYF . TRBJ2-5 TRBV7-2 .
TGCGCCAGCAGCCAAGATCGGGCTACCTCAGAGACCCAGTACTTC CASSQDRATSETQYF . TRBJ2-5 TRBV4-3 .
TGCAGCGCAGCACTCGGACTTGACACTGAAGCTTTCTTT CSAALGLDTEAFF few TRBJ1-1 TRBV29-1 .
TGTGCCATCAGTGAACTAGGAAGTACTGAAGCTTTCTTT CAISELGSTEAFF once TRBJ1-1 TRBV10-3 .
TGTGCCAGCAGTCCCGGGACAGCCTACAATGAGCAGTTCTTC CASSPGTAYNEQFF . TRBJ2-1 TRBV14 TRBD1
TGTGCCAGCAGCTCTACAAGTCCTGAGATGCCCCAGCATTTT CASSSTSPEMPQHF . TRBJ1-5 TRBV6-2/TRBV6-3 .
TGTGCCAGCTCCTCCGAGTGGAACACTGAAGCTTTCTTT CASSSEWNTEAFF . TRBJ1-1 TRBV18 .